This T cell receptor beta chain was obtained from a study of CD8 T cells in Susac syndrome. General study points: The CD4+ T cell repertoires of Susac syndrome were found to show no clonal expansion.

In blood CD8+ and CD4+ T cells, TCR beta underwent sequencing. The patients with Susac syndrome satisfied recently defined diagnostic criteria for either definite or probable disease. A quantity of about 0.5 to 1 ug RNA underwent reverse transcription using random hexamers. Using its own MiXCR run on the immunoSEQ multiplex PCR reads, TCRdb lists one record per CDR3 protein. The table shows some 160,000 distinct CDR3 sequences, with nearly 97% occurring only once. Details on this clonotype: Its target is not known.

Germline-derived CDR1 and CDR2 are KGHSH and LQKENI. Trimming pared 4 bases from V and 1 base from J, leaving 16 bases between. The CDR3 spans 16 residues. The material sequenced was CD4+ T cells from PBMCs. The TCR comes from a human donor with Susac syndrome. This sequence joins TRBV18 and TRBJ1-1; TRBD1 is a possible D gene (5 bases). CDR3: CASSRLRVSENTEAFF. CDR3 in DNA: TGTGCCAGCTCACGTCTCAGGGTTTCGGAGAACACTGAAGCTTTCTTT. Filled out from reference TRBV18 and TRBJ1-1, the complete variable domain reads NAGVMQNPRHLVRRRGQEARLRCSPMKGHSHVYWYRQLPEEGLKFMVYLQKENIIDESGMPKERFSAEFPKEGPSILRIQQVVRGDSAAYFCASSRLRVSENTEAFFGQGTRLTVV.